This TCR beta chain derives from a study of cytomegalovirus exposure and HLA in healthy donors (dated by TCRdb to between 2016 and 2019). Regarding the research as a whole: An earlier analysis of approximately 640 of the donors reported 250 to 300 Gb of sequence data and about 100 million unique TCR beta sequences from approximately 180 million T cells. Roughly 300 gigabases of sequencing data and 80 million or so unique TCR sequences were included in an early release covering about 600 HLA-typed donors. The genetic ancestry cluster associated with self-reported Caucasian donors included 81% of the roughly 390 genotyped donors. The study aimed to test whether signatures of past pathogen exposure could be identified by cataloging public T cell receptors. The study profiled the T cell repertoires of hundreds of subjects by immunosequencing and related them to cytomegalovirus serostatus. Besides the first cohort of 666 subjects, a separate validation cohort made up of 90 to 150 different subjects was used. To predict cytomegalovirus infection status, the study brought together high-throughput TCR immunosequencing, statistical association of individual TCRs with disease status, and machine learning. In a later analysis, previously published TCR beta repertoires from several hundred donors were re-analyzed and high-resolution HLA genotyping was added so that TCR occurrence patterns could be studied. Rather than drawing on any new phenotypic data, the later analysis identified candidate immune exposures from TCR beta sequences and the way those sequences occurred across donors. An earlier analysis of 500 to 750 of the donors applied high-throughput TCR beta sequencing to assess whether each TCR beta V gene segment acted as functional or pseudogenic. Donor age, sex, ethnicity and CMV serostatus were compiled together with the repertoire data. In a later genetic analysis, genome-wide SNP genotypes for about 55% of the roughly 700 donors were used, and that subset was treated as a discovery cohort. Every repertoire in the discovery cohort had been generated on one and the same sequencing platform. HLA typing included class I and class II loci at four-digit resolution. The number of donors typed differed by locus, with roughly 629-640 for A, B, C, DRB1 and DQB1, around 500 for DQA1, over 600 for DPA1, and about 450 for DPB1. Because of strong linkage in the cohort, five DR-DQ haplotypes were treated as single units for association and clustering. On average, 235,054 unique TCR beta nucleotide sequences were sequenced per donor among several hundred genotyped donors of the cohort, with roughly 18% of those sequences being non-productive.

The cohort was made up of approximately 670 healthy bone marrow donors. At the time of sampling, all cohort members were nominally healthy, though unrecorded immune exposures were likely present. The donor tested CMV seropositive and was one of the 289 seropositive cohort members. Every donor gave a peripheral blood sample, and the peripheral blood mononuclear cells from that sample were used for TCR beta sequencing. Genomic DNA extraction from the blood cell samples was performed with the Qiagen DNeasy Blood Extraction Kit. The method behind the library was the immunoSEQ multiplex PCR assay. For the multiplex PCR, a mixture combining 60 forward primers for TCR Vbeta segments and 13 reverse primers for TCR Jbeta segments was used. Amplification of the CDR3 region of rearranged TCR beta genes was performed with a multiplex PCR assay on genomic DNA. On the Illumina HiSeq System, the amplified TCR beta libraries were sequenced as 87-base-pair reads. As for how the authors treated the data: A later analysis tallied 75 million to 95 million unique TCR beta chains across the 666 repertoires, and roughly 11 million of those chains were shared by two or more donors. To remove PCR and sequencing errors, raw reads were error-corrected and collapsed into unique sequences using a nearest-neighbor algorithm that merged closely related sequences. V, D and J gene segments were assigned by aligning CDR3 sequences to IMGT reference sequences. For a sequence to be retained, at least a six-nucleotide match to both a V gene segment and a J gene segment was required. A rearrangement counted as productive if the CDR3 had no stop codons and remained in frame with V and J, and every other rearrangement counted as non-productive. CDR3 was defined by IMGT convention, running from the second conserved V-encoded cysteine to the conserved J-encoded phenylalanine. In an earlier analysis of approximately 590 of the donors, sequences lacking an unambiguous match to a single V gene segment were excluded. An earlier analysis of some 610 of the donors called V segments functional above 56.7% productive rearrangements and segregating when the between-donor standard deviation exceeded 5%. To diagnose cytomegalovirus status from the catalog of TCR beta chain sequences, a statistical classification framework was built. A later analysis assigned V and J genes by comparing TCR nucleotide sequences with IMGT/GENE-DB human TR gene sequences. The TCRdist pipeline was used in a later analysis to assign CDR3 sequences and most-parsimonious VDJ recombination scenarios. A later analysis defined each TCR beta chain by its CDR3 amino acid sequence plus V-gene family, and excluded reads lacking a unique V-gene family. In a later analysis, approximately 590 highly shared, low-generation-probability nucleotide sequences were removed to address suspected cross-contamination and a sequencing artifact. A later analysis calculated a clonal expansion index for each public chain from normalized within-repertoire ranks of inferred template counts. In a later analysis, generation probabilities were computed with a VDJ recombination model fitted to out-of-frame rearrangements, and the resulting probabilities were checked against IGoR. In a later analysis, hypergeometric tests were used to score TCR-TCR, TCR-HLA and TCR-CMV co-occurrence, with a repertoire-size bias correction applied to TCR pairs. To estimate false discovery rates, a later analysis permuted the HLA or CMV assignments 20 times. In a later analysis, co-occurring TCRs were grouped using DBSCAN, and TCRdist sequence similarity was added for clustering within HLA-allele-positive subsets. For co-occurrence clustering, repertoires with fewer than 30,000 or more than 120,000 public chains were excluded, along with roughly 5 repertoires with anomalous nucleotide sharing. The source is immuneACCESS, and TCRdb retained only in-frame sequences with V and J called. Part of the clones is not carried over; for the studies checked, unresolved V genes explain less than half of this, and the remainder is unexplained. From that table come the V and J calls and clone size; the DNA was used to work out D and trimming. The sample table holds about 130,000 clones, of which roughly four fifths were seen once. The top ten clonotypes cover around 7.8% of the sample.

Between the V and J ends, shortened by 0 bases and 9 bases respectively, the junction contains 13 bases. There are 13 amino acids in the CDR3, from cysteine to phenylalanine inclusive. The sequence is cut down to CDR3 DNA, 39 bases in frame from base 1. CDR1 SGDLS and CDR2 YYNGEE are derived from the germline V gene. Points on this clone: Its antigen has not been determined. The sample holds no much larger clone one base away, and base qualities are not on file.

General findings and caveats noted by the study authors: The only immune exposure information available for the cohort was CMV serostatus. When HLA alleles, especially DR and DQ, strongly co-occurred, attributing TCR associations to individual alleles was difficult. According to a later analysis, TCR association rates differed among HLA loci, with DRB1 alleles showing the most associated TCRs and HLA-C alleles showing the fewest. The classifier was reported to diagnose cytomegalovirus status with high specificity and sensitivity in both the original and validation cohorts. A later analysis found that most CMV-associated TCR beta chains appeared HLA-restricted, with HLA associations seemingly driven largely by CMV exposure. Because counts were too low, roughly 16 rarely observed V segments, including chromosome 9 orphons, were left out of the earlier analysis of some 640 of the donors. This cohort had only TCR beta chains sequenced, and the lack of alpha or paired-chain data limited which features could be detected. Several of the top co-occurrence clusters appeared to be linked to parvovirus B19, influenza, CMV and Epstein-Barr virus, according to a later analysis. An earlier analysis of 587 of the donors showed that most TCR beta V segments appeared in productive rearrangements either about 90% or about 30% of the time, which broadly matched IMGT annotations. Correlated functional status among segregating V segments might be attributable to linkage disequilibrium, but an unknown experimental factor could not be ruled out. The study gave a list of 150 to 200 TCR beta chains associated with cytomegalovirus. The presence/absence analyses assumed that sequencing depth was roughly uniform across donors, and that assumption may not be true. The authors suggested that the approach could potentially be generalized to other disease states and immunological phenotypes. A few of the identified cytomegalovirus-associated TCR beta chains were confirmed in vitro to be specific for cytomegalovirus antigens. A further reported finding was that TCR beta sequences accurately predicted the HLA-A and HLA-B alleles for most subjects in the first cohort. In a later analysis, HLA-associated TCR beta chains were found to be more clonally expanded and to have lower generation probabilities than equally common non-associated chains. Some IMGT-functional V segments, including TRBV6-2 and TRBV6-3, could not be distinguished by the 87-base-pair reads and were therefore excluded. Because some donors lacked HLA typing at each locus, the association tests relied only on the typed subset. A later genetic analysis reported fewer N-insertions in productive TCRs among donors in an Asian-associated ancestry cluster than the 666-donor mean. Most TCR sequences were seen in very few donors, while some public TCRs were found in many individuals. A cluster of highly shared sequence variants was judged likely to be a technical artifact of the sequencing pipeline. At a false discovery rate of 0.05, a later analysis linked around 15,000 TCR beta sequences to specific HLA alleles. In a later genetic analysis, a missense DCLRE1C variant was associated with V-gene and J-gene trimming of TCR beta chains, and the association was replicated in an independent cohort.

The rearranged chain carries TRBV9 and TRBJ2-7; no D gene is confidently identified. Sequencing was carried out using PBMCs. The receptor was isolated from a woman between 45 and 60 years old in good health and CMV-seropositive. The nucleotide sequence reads TGTGCCAGCAGCGTAGAACCGCACTCGGGGCAGTACTTC. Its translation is CASSVEPHSGQYF.